The source of this TCR beta chain is a study of CD8 T cells in ankylosing spondylitis. Study conclusions and caveats: About 8 highly homologous variants made up a TCR beta motif, and this motif appeared characteristic of ankylosing spondylitis blood.

This clonotype was seen a handful of times. Its antigen is currently unknown. Library preparation for TCR beta used quantitative 5'-RACE with molecular barcodes. TCRdb reprocessed the 5' RACE reads with MiXCR, giving one entry per CDR3 protein. This sample yields over 600,000 distinct CDR3 sequences, of which around 20% are seen a single time; around 20% belongs to the top ten. The V end lost 6 bases, the J end lost 6 bases, and 18 bases lay between the germline ends. There are 14 residues in the CDR3. The receptor comes from a male donor with ankylosing spondylitis. The sample was blood, either unsorted or a sorted T cell fraction (not recorded which). The chain links TRBV12-3 or TRBV12-4 to TRBJ2-7; D might be TRBD1 (6 bases). CDR3 DNA: TGTGCCAGCAGGGTAGTGGGACACAAGGGCGAGCAGTACTTC. Translating gives CASRVVGHKGEQYF.